The 9 T cell receptor beta chains in this list originate from one sample, sequenced in a study of cytomegalovirus exposure and HLA in healthy donors. In the PCR, 60 Vbeta and 13 Jbeta primers were used. Clones were read by immunoSEQ multiplex PCR, and TCRdb kept only the in-frame ones, dropping some. The data hold about 150,000 clones, with 70% to 85% observed a single time. Sequences were obtained from PBMCs. These TCRs come from a male donor in good health and CMV-seronegative.

The CDR3 DNA reads TGCGCCAGCAGCTTAATAGTACAGGGGAGTAACTATGGCTACACCTTC. It codes for CASSLIVQGSNYGYTF. The chain combines TRBV5-1 with TRBJ1-2; TRBD1 agrees at 7 bases. The V and J ends lost 2 bases and 1 base, in that order; junction bases with no gene match: 8. CDR3 length: 16 residues. Germline values: CDR1 SGHRS, CDR2 YFSETQ.

The chain has TRBV9 and TRBJ2-7; D is ambiguous. V was clipped by 0 bases and J by 2 bases, with 12 bases between them. CDR3 length: 15 residues. CDR1 is SGDLS, CDR2 YYNGEE, per germline. The CDR3 reads CASSVGNRPTYEQYF. The CDR3 nucleotides are TGTGCCAGCAGCGTAGGAAACAGACCCACCTACGAGCAGTACTTC.

The chain's CDR3 is CASSFLQGRNEQFF. Here the CDR3 DNA reads TGTGCCAGCAGCTTTTTGCAGGGAAGGAATGAGCAGTTCTTC. The rearrangement links TRBV5-4 to TRBJ2-1; a possible D gene is TRBD1 (5 bases). The CDR3 sequence is 14 residues long. V was trimmed by 2 bases and J by 7 bases, leaving 13 bases between them. Germline V gene data show CDR1 as SGHNT and CDR2 as YYREEE (reference sequence).

In this sample, this clone turned up once. This sequence joins TRBV19 and TRBJ1-2; D possibly corresponds to TRBD1 (6 bases). Per germline, CDR1 LNHDA and CDR2 SQIVND (reference sequence). V was pared by 4 bases and J by 0 bases, with 12 bases between. CDR3 length equals 15 residues. The CDR3: CASSTGGRANYGYTF. In nucleotides, the CDR3 is TGTGCCAGTAGTACGGGGGGCCGAGCTAACTATGGCTACACCTTC.

The CDR3 loop is CASSSRQGPNTGELFF. In nucleotides, the CDR3 is TGTGCCAGCAGTTCAAGACAGGGTCCGAACACCGGGGAGCTGTTTTTT. J is TRBJ2-2 and V is TRBV28, with 7 bases fitting TRBD1. Germline V lookup: CDR1 MDHEN, CDR2 SYDVKM. Trimming took 4 bases from V and 0 from J; bases not matched to a gene: 5. This CDR3 contains 16 residues.

V usage is TRBV15 and J usage is TRBJ1-3; D is ambiguous. Per germline, CDR1 LNHNV and CDR2 YYDKDF (reference sequence). The V and J ends lost 5 bases and 0 bases respectively, with 11 bases between them. The CDR3 sequence is 15 residues long. The CDR3 bases are TGTGCCACCAGCTGGCGGGGAGCCTCTGGAAACACCATATATTTT. Amino acids: CATSWRGASGNTIYF. Using reference TRBV15 and TRBJ1-3 for the parts outside the CDR3, the full variable domain is DAMVIQNPRYQVTQFGKPVTLSCSQTLNHNVMYWYQQKSSQAPKLLFHYYDKDFNNEADTPDNFQSRRPNTSFCFLDIRSPGLGDTAMYLCATSWRGASGNTIYFGEGSWLTVV.

This clone occurred once. The chain couples TRBV2 to TRBJ1-1; 9 bases fit TRBD1. Germline CDR1 and CDR2: SNHLY and FYNNEI. Trimming cost V 3 bases and J 5 bases; bases outside gene matches: 10. The CDR3 totals 16 residues. The CDR3 nucleotides are TGTGCCAGCAGTGATTTTCCAGGACAGGGGAGTACTGAAGCTTTCTTT. Translated: CASSDFPGQGSTEAFF.

This sequence joins TRBV15 and TRBJ2-4; 8 bases are shared with TRBD1. The CDR3 runs 15 residues. J lost 2 bases, V lost 8 bases, and 8 bases had no gene match. Germline V gene data show CDR1 as LNHNV and CDR2 as YYDKDF (reference sequence). CDR3 in amino acids: CATAGTGLSKNIQYF. DNA for the CDR3: TGTGCCACCGCCGGGACAGGCCTCTCCAAAAACATTCAGTACTTC.

The CDR3 sequence is CASSARQGSVETQYF. CDR3 DNA sequence: TGTGCCAGCAGTGCCAGACAGGGGAGCGTGGAGACCCAGTACTTC. The rearrangement links TRBV2 to TRBJ2-5; the match to TRBD1 covers 8 bases. The CDR3 extends over 15 amino acids. Per the germline V gene, CDR1 is SNHLY and CDR2 is FYNNEI. The junction had 9 bases not matched to a gene; V was cut back by 4 bases and J by 5 bases.